One and the same sample provided the 30 T cell receptor delta chains below, sequenced in a study of γδ T cells in repeated Plasmodium falciparum infection. Bulk repertoires came from Vgamma9/Vdelta2+ or Vdelta2-negative gammadelta T cells flow-sorted from PBMC. TCRdb re-identified clones in the multiplex PCR reads via CATT. This table holds about 89,000 delta-chain clones, under 1.5% found once. Sequencing was carried out using gamma-delta T cells from blood. The receptors here all came from a pool of human donors (malaria-infected and uninfected, not separated).

Details on this clone: The mismatch at residue 15 between this DNA's translation and the TCRdb protein of a much larger clone likely reflects a read error; the protein shown is translated from the DNA. The V gene is listed as TRDV1; no J gene was called; the D call TRDD3 from the table was never checked on the DNA. Germline-derived CDR1 and CDR2 are TSWWSYY and QGS. The CDR3 length is 16 residues. The CDR3 coding sequence is TGTGCTCTCCGGCTTGGGGGAGAGGGCTACACCGATAAACTCACCTTT. Protein product: CALRLGGEGYTDKLTF.

This clone was recorded a few times. A far larger clone is a single base away, which makes a read error likely. Other DNA sequences within the sample encode an identical CDR3. The chain links TRDV1 to TRDJ1; 7 nucleotides line up with TRDD3. TCRdb leaves out the J gene; it was filled in here by matching the DNA to germline. Germline-derived CDR1 and CDR2 are TSWWSYY and QGS. The CDR3 loop spans 19 amino acids. Here the CDR3 reads CALGEHKGVLGPYTDKLIF. DNA of the CDR3: TGTGCTCTTGGAGAACACAAGGGAGTACTGGGGCCGTACACCGATAAACTCATCTTT.

This clone was counted only a few times. Translating this DNA gives a protein that differs at residue 13 from the TCRdb one, which belongs to a much larger clone; a read error is likely, and the protein shown is this translation. The chain combines TRDV1 with TRDJ1; 10 nucleotides agree with TRDD3. The ends lost 5 bases at V and 0 bases at J; junction bases unmatched: 21. This CDR3 region has 21 residues. Germline CDR1 and CDR2: TSWWSYY and QGS. Here the CDR3 DNA reads TGTGCTCTTGGGAACGTCCCTACGCTGGGGGATAGGGAACTGTACACCGATAAACTCATCTTT. Amino acid sequence: CALGNVPTLGDRELYTDKLIF.

This clone was detected a few times. This DNA's translation and the protein TCRdb lists, from a much larger clone, do not match at residue 10, likely due to a read error; the protein shown is translated from the DNA. The chain links TRDV1 to TRDJ1, with 10 nucleotides matching TRDD3. The J gene comes from matching the DNA to germline here; TCRdb lacks it. With V trimmed by 1 base and J by 0 bases, 20 bases remained unmatched. CDR1 and CDR2 from the germline V gene are TSWWSYY and QGS. This CDR3 contains 22 residues. This chain's CDR3 is CALGEPSFRILTGGSYTDKLIF. In DNA form, the CDR3 reads TGTGCTCTTGGGGAACCTTCCTTCCGAATCCTAACTGGGGGATCGTACACCGATAAACTCATCTTT.

This clone has more than one count but fewer than ten. It differs at one base from a far larger clone, so likely a read error. The sample has other DNA sequences that encode this CDR3 too. V usage is TRDV1 and J usage is TRDJ1; TRDD3 matches 9 bases. The CDR3 contains 18 residues. The germline CDR1 and CDR2 sequences are TSWWSYY and QGS. CDR3 coding DNA: TGTGCTCTTGAGACCGATTCCTACTGGGGATACGGAGCCGATAAGCTCATCTTT. This sequence encodes CALETDSYWGYGADKLIF.

Details on this clone: A read error is the likely source, as a far larger clone sits one nucleotide away. The same CDR3 arises from other DNA sequences in this sample as well. This rearrangement joins TRDV1 to TRDJ2; D perhaps matches TRDD3 (6 bases). The J gene, missing from TCRdb, was assigned here through DNA to germline matching. Germline CDR1 and CDR2: TSWWSYY and QGS. The CDR3 has 15 residues. CDR3 protein: CALGELPGMSAQLFF. The CDR3, as DNA: TGTGCCCTTGGGGAACTCCCGGGGATGTCGGCACAACTCTTCTTT.

A few counts support this clone. The protein TCRdb lists belongs to a much larger clone and differs from this DNA's translation at residue 3, which points to a read error; the protein shown is made from the DNA. The rearrangement joins TRDV2 to TRDJ1; perhaps TRDD3 as D (6 bases). No J gene was available from TCRdb, and it was assigned here by a germline match of the DNA. Germline V CDR1 and CDR2: GEAIGNYY, EKD. The CDR3 loop spans 19 amino acids. The CDR3 loop reads CAWDTVGLEGGIRADKLIF. DNA for the CDR3: TGTGCCTGGGACACCGTCGGCCTCGAGGGTGGGATAAGGGCCGATAAACTCATCTTT.

With regard to this clone: Given a far larger clone just one base away, this is likely a sequencing read error. Other DNA sequences from this sample encode an identical CDR3 as well. The rearrangement joins TRDV2 to TRDJ1; D is unclear. TCRdb does not report a J gene; here it was assigned by matching the DNA to germline references. The V gene's germline CDR1 is GEAIGNYY and CDR2 EKD. The CDR3 length is 15 residues. Deletions cut 3 bases from V and 0 bases from J, with 13 bases between. Here the CDR3 reads CACDRGTRNTDKLIF. The CDR3 region has the DNA TGTGCCTGTGACCGTGGTACCCGAAACACCGATAAACTCATCTTT.

In its sample, this clone was seen many times. TCRdb's protein for this DNA is that of a much larger clone and differs from the translation at residue 5, likely a read error; the protein shown is the DNA translation. The V and J genes are TRAV38-2/DV8 and TRDJ1, with TRDD3 matching over 8 bases. J was trimmed by 10 bases and V by 4 bases; bases with no gene match: 27. Germline V gene data show CDR1 as TSESDYY and CDR2 as QEAYKQQN. This CDR3 region has 19 residues. The CDR3 loop is CAYRGQSFLSLWGYLGLIF. The CDR3 nucleotides read TGTGCTTATAGGGGCCAATCATTCCTATCTTTGTGGGGATACCTTGGACTCATCTTT.

A word on this clone: A read error likely explains this, since a far larger clone differs by one base. In the same sample, other DNA sequences code for this CDR3. The chain recombines TRDV2 with TRDJ3; D is possibly TRDD3 (6 bases). TCRdb offers no J gene call, so here the DNA was matched to germline to obtain one. V lost 1 base to trimming and J lost 2 bases, with 14 bases between them. This CDR3 spans 18 amino acids. Germline V gene lookup returns CDR1 GEAIGNYY and CDR2 EKD. CDR3 loop: CACDTGGYSPWDTRQMFF. The CDR3 region has the DNA TGTGCCTGTGACACTGGGGGGTACTCCCCCTGGGACACCCGACAGATGTTTTTC.

A remark on this clone: A read error likely explains this, since a far larger clone differs by one base. It is unclear where the CDR3 begins or ends on the DNA, so no DNA is shown, and the CDR3 is as TCRdb lists it. The V segment is TRDV1, and no J call was made; the listed D gene, TRDD3, was not tested against the DNA. CDR1 and CDR2 from the germline V gene are TSWWSYY and QGS. A total of 20 residues make up the CDR3, ends included. Here the CDR3 reads CALGELGDAYWGIGTDKLIF.

This clone was picked up many times. V gene TRDV1 combines with J gene TRDJ1; 10 nucleotides agree with TRDD3. Losses at the gene ends were 5 bases for V and 10 bases for J; bases not matched to a gene: 19. Per the germline V gene, CDR1 is TSWWSYY and CDR2 is QGS. This CDR3 is built from 17 residues. CDR3 coding DNA: TGTGCTCTTGGGCCGGATCACGTGGGGGATACTCGGGGGGGACTCATCTTT. Translation: CALGPDHVGDTRGGLIF.

At least ten counts were recorded for this clone. The genes are TRDV1 and TRDJ1; D unclear. Matching the DNA to germline supplied the J gene, which TCRdb does not give. V shed 6 bases and J shed 3 bases, with 11 bases lying between them. The CDR3 is made up of 13 amino acids. Germline V gene lookup returns CDR1 TSWWSYY and CDR2 QGS. CDR3 nucleotide sequence: TGTGCTCTTGGCCCTGTACGGGCCGATAAACTCATCTTT. Translation: CALGPVRADKLIF.

Turning to this clone: This DNA translates differently at residue 11 from the TCRdb protein, which is that of a much larger clone; a read error is likely, and the protein shown is the DNA's own translation. The chain links TRDV1 to TRDJ1, with TRDD3 identical over 8 bases. No J gene was available from TCRdb, and it was assigned here by a germline match of the DNA. With 5 bases clipped from V and 5 bases from J, the junction kept 31 bases outside the gene matches. Germline V CDR1 and CDR2: TSWWSYY, QGS. CDR3 length: 22 residues. This CDR3 reads CALGTPWNRLPGDIRPIDKLIF. The CDR3 nucleotides read TGTGCTCTTGGGACTCCGTGGAATCGACTGCCGGGGGATATTCGTCCTATAGATAAACTCATCTTT.

As regards this clone: This DNA's translation differs at residue 2 from TCRdb's protein, which comes from a much larger clone; a read error is likely, and the protein shown is translated from the DNA. The chain couples TRDV2 to TRDJ1; 8 bases map to TRDD3. The J gene, missing from TCRdb, was assigned here through DNA to germline matching. This CDR3 is built from 21 residues. Germline V CDR1 and CDR2: GEAIGNYY, EKD. CDR3 amino acids: CSCDTVSGATTGGRYTDKLIF. The CDR3 DNA follows: TGTTCCTGTGACACCGTTAGCGGGGCTACTACTGGGGGTCGGTACACCGATAAACTCATCTTT.

Note on this clone: The protein TCRdb gives is from a much larger clone and does not agree with this DNA's translation at residue 13, likely a read error; the protein shown here comes from the DNA. The chain is built from TRDV3 and TRDJ1; D perhaps matches TRDD2 (6 bases). The germline V gene has CDR1 TVYSNPD and CDR2 GDNSRS (reference sequence). The CDR3 is 16 residues long. With 4 bases removed from V and 9 bases from J, the gap between germline ends came to 30 bases. This chain's CDR3 is CASPTAWEIGWHELIF. The DNA of the CDR3 is TGTGCCTCTCCTACGGCCTGGGAGATAGGCTGGCATGAACTCATCTTT.

Concerning this clone: The protein that TCRdb holds for this DNA derives from a much larger clone and differs from the translated DNA at residue 12, which likely indicates a read error; the protein shown here is translated from the DNA. J is TRDJ1 and V is TRDV1, with a possible D match to TRDD3 (6 bases). Here the J gene was assigned by germline matching of the DNA, as TCRdb has none. Germline CDR1 and CDR2: TSWWSYY and QGS. The CDR3 runs 19 residues. Deletions cut 2 bases from V and 8 bases from J, with 30 bases between. The CDR3 DNA follows: TGTGCTCTTGGGGAAGCGTCGAGTCCCAACTACTTGGGGGGCTACAAACTCATCTTT. Amino acid sequence: CALGEASSPNYLGGYKLIF.

The table lists this clone with a few counts. A read error is likely here: a far larger clone is one base away. The sample contains more than one DNA sequence encoding this CDR3. This chain uses TRDV1 with TRDJ1, with TRDD3 matching over 11 bases. TCRdb does not report a J gene; here it was assigned by matching the DNA to germline references. CDR1 TSWWSYY and CDR2 QGS come from the germline V gene. This CDR3 contains 19 residues. The CDR3 coding sequence is TGTGCTCTCGGGGAAACCCTGCCTGGGGGATACCGATACACCGATAAACTCATCTTT. Translated: CALGETLPGGYRYTDKLIF.

This clone appeared many times. V and J are TRDV3 and TRDJ1; 9 nucleotides line up with TRDD2. Trimming removed 3 bases from V and 3 bases from J; junction bases left unmatched: 17. Germline loops: CDR1 TVYSNPD, CDR2 GDNSRS (reference sequence). The CDR3 spans 17 residues. The DNA for the CDR3 is TGTGCCTTGATGATAACCTTCCTACTGGGATACCCCGATAAACTCATCTTT. It codes for CALMITFLLGYPDKLIF.

This clone showed up just a few times. A read error likely explains why the TCRdb protein, taken from a much larger clone, differs from this DNA's translation at residue 8; the protein shown is translated from the DNA. The chain joins TRDV2 to TRDJ3, with 7 nucleotides matching TRDD3. The J gene was not available in TCRdb and was assigned here by matching the DNA to germline segments. Per germline, CDR1 GEAIGNYY and CDR2 EKD. Unmatched junction bases numbered 9, after V lost 2 bases and J lost 0 bases. The CDR3 is made up of 19 amino acids. The CDR3: CACDSTGDPSSWDTRQMFF. The CDR3 coding sequence is TGTGCCTGTGACAGTACTGGGGACCCTAGCTCCTGGGACACCCGACAGATGTTTTTC.

Comments on this clone: This likely reflects a read error, since a far larger clone is one base away. Distinct nucleotide sequences in the sample also encode this CDR3. The J gene is TRDJ1, the V gene TRDV1, with 13 bases matching TRDD3. TCRdb is silent on the J gene; assignment here came from matching the DNA to germline. The CDR3 covers 23 residues. Germline loops: CDR1 TSWWSYY, CDR2 QGS. The J segment lost 4 bases and the V segment lost 5 bases, leaving 28 bases of the junction unmatched. The CDR3 coding sequence is TGTGCTCTTGGGTCGACGTCCTTGTCTCACCGGACGTATACTGGGGGATACGGCGATAAACTCATCTTT. Translation gives CALGSTSLSHRTYTGGYGDKLIF.

Regarding this clone: TCRdb attributes to this sequence the protein of a much larger clone, which differs from the DNA translation at residue 17; a read error is likely, and the protein displayed is translated from the DNA. With the J gene uncalled, the V gene is TRDV1; the listed D gene, TRDD3, was not tested against the DNA. Germline lookup yields CDR1 TSWWSYY and CDR2 QGS. CDR3 length: 19 residues. The CDR3 sequence: CALGSLLRGIPRYTDKPIF. CDR3 coding DNA: TGTGCTCTTGGGTCCCTCCTACGAGGGATCCCTAGGTACACCGATAAACCCATCTTT.

In this sample, this clone turned up a few times. A read error likely explains why the TCRdb protein, taken from a much larger clone, differs from this DNA's translation at residue 7; the protein shown is translated from the DNA. The J gene is TRDJ1, the V gene TRDV1; TRDD3 matches at 8 bases. The J gene comes from matching the DNA to germline here; TCRdb lacks it. CDR3 size: 22 residues. Germline-derived CDR1 and CDR2 are TSWWSYY and QGS. V was clipped by 5 bases and J by 5 bases; unmatched bases: 31. CDR3 DNA: TGTGCTCTTGGGACTCCGCGGAATCGACTGTCGGGGGATATTCGTCCTATAGATAAACTCATCTTT. Protein product: CALGTPRNRLSGDIRPIDKLIF.

This clone occurred a few times. Translating this DNA gives a protein that differs at residue 10 from the TCRdb one, which belongs to a much larger clone; a read error is likely, and the protein shown is this translation. The chain couples TRDV2 to TRDJ1, with D perhaps matching TRDD3 (6 bases). The J gene comes from matching the DNA to germline here; TCRdb lacks it. Germline CDR1 and CDR2: GEAIGNYY and EKD. The CDR3 is 16 residues long. The ends were cut back, 1 base at V and 1 base at J, with 15 bases in the middle. The DNA for the CDR3 is TGTGCCTGTGACACGGGGATTTATAGGACCACCGATAAACTCATCTTT. It translates to CACDTGIYRTTDKLIF.

With regard to this clone: TCRdb attributes to this sequence the protein of a much larger clone, which differs from the DNA translation at residue 20; a read error is likely, and the protein displayed is translated from the DNA. The V call is TRDV2, the J call TRDJ1; 11 bases are a match to TRDD3. TCRdb offers no J gene call, so here the DNA was matched to germline to obtain one. This CDR3 is 23 amino acids long. The V gene's germline CDR1 is GEAIGNYY and CDR2 EKD. CDR3 sequence: CALSSLRRLGDTRIQVYTDRLIF. The CDR3 DNA is TGTGCTTTGTCGTCCCTACGTCGATTGGGGGATACGCGAATCCAAGTGTACACCGATAGACTCATCTTT.

This clone was recorded at least ten times. The likely explanation is a read error, given a far larger clone one base away. Other DNA sequences of this sample code for an identical CDR3. V gene TRDV2 combines with J gene TRDJ1, with TRDD3 matching 10 bases. This CDR3 comprises 20 residues. Germline V lookup: CDR1 GEAIGNYY, CDR2 EKD. CDR3 amino acids: CACDTVSLTGGFRTTDKLIF. Written as DNA, the CDR3 is TGTGCCTGTGACACTGTCTCGCTTACTGGGGGATTCCGGACCACCGATAAGCTCATCTTT.

Details on this clone: The protein TCRdb gives is from a much larger clone and does not agree with this DNA's translation at residue 9, likely a read error; the protein shown here comes from the DNA. The genes are TRDV3 and TRDJ1; possibly TRDD2 or TRDD3 for D (7 bases each). The J gene, not given by TCRdb, was assigned here from a germline match of the nucleotide sequence. The germline V and J ends were trimmed by 5 bases and 0 bases, with 34 bases remaining between them. CDR3 length: 20 residues. Per germline, CDR1 TVYSNPD and CDR2 GDNSRS (reference sequence). As DNA, the CDR3 is TGTGCCCTATTCCGCCTTCCTCGACGGGGGATGATGGCGGACACCGATAAACTCATCTTT. Amino acid sequence: CALFRLPRRGMMADTDKLIF.

This clone was detected many times. A far larger clone differs by one base, so this is likely a read error. This same CDR3 is encoded by further DNA sequences in the sample. The chain recombines TRDV1 with TRDJ1; no definite D call. The germline CDR1 and CDR2 sequences are TSWWSYY and QGS. The CDR3 consists of 13 residues. CDR3: CALGALTTDKLIF. The CDR3 bases are TGTGCTCTCGGGGCCCTAACCACCGATAAACTCATCTTT.

About this clone: A far larger clone lies a single base away; this is likely a read error. Other DNA sequences in this specimen translate into the identical CDR3. This chain joins TRDV1 and TRDJ1; TRDD3 agrees at 11 bases. TCRdb carries no J gene annotation; the J gene was assigned here by matching the DNA with germline. CDR1 and CDR2 from the germline V gene are TSWWSYY and QGS. V shed 4 bases, J shed 0 bases, and the junction held 25 bases outside the gene matches. This CDR3 is built from 23 residues. The CDR3 DNA sequence: TGTGCTCTTGGGGTCATCCATTTCGTTCCTTACTGGGGGATAAGGGGGTACACCGATAAACTCATCTTT. Translating it yields CALGVIHFVPYWGIRGYTDKLIF.

As regards this clone: The TCRdb protein comes from a much larger clone and disagrees with this DNA's translation at residue 3, likely due to a read error; the protein given here is derived from the DNA. The genes are TRDV3 and TRDJ1, with 8 bases that match TRDD3. The J gene was missing in TCRdb and was found by matching the end of the DNA to germline. CDR1 is TVYSNPD and CDR2 is GDNSRS in the germline V gene (reference sequence). The junction had 18 bases not matched to a gene; V was cut back by 4 bases and J by 8 bases. This CDR3 region has 15 residues. Here the CDR3 reads CACSQLLRGYTKLIF. The CDR3, as DNA: TGTGCCTGTTCCCAGCTCTTGCGGGGATACACCAAACTCATCTTT.